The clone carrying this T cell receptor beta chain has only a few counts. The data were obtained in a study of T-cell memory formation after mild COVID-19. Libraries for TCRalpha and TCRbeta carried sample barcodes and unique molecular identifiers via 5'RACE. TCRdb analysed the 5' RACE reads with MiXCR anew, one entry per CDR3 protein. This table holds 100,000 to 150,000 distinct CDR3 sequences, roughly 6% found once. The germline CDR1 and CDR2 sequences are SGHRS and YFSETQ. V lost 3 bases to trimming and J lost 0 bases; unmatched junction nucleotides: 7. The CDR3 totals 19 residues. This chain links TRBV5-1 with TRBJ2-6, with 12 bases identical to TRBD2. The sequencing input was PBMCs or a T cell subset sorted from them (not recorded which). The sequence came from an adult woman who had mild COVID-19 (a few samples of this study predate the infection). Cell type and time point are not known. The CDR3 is CASSYTSGGPSSGANVLTF. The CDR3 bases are TGCGCCAGCAGCTATACTAGCGGGGGGCCTAGCTCTGGGGCCAACGTCCTGACTTTC.